These 31 T cell receptor beta chains share one sample of origin, sequenced in a study of radiotherapy plus CTLA-4 blockade in lung cancer. Generated by immunoSEQ multiplex PCR, the TCRdb table keeps only in-frame clones and is missing some. The table lists 55,000 to 85,000 clones, approximately 79% of them singletons, with roughly 15% in the top ten. The sample here was peripheral blood, taken from a patient treated with radiotherapy plus ipilimumab. All receptors come from a human donor with non-small cell lung cancer whose response to radiotherapy plus ipilimumab could not be evaluated. Some clones in this sample may be carry-over from other donors' samples.

The V gene is TRBV6-1, the J gene TRBJ2-7, with 7 nucleotides matching TRBD1. Trimming cost V 6 bases and J 2 bases; bases outside gene matches: 10. This CDR3 region has 15 residues. The germline gives CDR1 MNHNS, CDR2 SASEGT. CDR3 loop: CASSPDRTRTYEQYF. DNA of the CDR3: TGTGCCAGCAGCCCGGACAGGACTCGGACCTACGAGCAGTACTTC.

The chain links TRBV7-6 to TRBJ2-7, with no clear D. The V end was cut by 1 base, the J end by 0 bases, with 7 bases between. CDR1 SGHVS and CDR2 FNYEAQ come from the germline V gene. This CDR3 spans 14 amino acids. This CDR3 reads CASSLGQRSYEQYF. DNA of the CDR3: TGTGCCAGCAGCTTAGGCCAGCGCTCCTACGAGCAGTACTTC.

The chain employs TRBV2 and TRBJ1-3; D remains unclear. V lost 3 bases to trimming and J lost 3 bases, with 9 bases between them. Germline loops: CDR1 SNHLY, CDR2 FYNNEI. CDR3 length: 14 residues. This CDR3 reads CASSDDGGGNTIYF. CDR3 nucleotides: TGTGCCAGCAGTGATGATGGAGGTGGAAACACCATATATTTT.

This clone was seen once. The chain combines TRBV7-2 with TRBJ1-6; the D is unclear. With 8 bases removed from V and 8 bases from J, the gap between germline ends came to 13 bases. The germline CDR1 and CDR2 sequences are SGHTA and FQGNSA. The CDR3 loop spans 13 amino acids. In nucleotides, the CDR3 is TGTGCCAGCCTGAGCCCGGGTTATTCACCCCTCCACTTT. The encoded protein is CASLSPGYSPLHF.

The V and J genes are TRBV2 and TRBJ1-4; TRBD1 is a possible D gene (6 bases). The CDR3 is made up of 14 amino acids. Germline-derived CDR1 and CDR2 are SNHLY and FYNNEI. The V gene lost 4 bases and the J gene lost 6 bases, with 12 bases spanning the gap. The chain's CDR3 is CASSGGQTYEKLFF. The CDR3 coding sequence is TGTGCCAGCAGTGGGGGGCAAACATATGAAAAACTGTTTTTT.

V and J are TRBV19 and TRBJ1-5, with D hard to call. The CDR3 consists of 15 residues. Germline V lookup: CDR1 LNHDA, CDR2 SQIVND (reference sequence). V gave up 3 bases and J gave up 2 bases, with 11 bases separating them. Here the CDR3 reads CASSMGGFGNQPQHF. In DNA, the CDR3 is TGTGCCAGTAGTATGGGAGGTTTTGGCAATCAGCCCCAGCATTTT.

The rearrangement links TRBV4-1 to TRBJ2-5, with D tentatively TRBD1 (6 bases). The J call may not be correct, given that the DNA end is closer to TRBJ2-7. This CDR3 region has 16 residues. Per germline, CDR1 MGHRA and CDR2 YSYEKL. The CDR3 DNA follows: TGCGCCAGCAGCCAAGTTTGGACAGCCCGGAACTACGAGCAGTACTTC. It encodes CASSQVWTARNYEQYF.

The rearrangement joins TRBV9 to TRBJ1-4, with a tentative D call TRBD1 (6 bases). This CDR3 comprises 14 residues. Trimming removed 1 base at V and 2 bases at J, with 6 bases between. Germline values: CDR1 SGDLS, CDR2 YYNGEE. The CDR3 region has the DNA TGTGCCAGCAGCGTACAGGGGACTAATGAAAAACTGTTTTTT. Its translation: CASSVQGTNEKLFF.

The genes are TRBV4-3 and TRBJ2-3; a weak D match, TRBD2 (5 bases). V was clipped by 4 bases and J by 5 bases, with 16 bases between them. This CDR3 is 15 amino acids long. Germline V lookup: CDR1 LGHNA, CDR2 YSLEER. In DNA form, the CDR3 reads TGCGCCAGCAGCCCGCGAGTCCGAGGGATAGATACGCAGTATTTT. Translating it yields CASSPRVRGIDTQYF.

V usage is TRBV6-1 and J usage is TRBJ1-6; a weak D match, TRBD1 (5 bases). Germline lookup yields CDR1 MNHNS and CDR2 SASEGT. The CDR3 loop spans 15 amino acids. V was trimmed by 4 bases and J by 10 bases, leaving 17 bases between them. The CDR3 sequence is CASSAPGVGGSPLHF. CDR3 nucleotides: TGTGCCAGCAGTGCACCGGGAGTTGGGGGGTCACCCCTCCACTTT.

In this sample, this clone turned up a few times. V is TRBV28 and J is TRBJ1-1; D is ambiguous. Germline loops: CDR1 MDHEN, CDR2 SYDVKM. The CDR3 loop spans 14 amino acids. The V end lost 5 bases, the J end lost 1 base, and 11 bases lay between the germline ends. CDR3 DNA: TGTGCCAGCAGTACGGGAGGTCGGAACACTGAAGCTTTCTTT. Residues: CASSTGGRNTEAFF.

The chain recombines TRBV7-9 with TRBJ2-3; 12 bases agree with TRBD2. The germline gives CDR1 SEHNR, CDR2 FQNEAQ (reference sequence). The V segment lost 1 base and the J segment 2 bases; nucleotides outside the gene matches: 1. The CDR3 loop spans 16 amino acids. The CDR3 is CASSLGLAGDTDTQYF. CDR3 bases: TGTGCCAGCAGCTTAGGACTAGCGGGGGACACAGATACGCAGTATTTT.

The rearrangement links TRBV7-9 to TRBJ2-7; tentatively, D is TRBD1 (5 bases). Germline lookup yields CDR1 SEHNR and CDR2 FQNEAQ (reference sequence). The CDR3 totals 14 residues. Trimming took off 6 bases at V and 4 bases at J, with 16 bases between the two ends. CDR3 coding DNA: TGTGCCAGCAGTTACCAGGGTGGTGGATACGAGCAGTACTTC. Its protein is CASSYQGGGYEQYF.

The chain employs TRBV11-2 and TRBJ1-1; D is perhaps TRBD1 (6 bases). The ends were cut back, 4 bases at V and 7 bases at J, with 13 bases in the middle. The CDR3 is 13 residues long. The germline V gene encodes CDR1 SGHAT and CDR2 FQNNGV. The CDR3 loop reads CASSWGGGLEAFF. CDR3 in DNA: TGTGCCAGCAGCTGGGGGGGCGGCCTTGAAGCTTTCTTT.

V is TRBV4-1 and J is TRBJ2-5; TRBD2 might be the D (6 bases). Germline loops: CDR1 MGHRA, CDR2 YSYEKL. The CDR3 length is 12 residues. V was cut by 7 bases and J by 5 bases, with 11 bases left in between. CDR3 protein: CASTGVGETQYF. The CDR3 region has the DNA TGCGCCAGCACGGGGGTAGGGGAGACCCAGTACTTC.

This sequence joins TRBV28 and TRBJ1-5; possible D gene TRBD1, 6 bases. Germline CDR1 is MDHEN and CDR2 is SYDVKM. The CDR3 has 13 amino acids. V gave up 5 bases and J gave up 4 bases, with 9 bases separating them. The DNA for the CDR3 is TGTGCCAGCAGTGGGGGCTTTAATCAGCCCCAGCATTTT. It encodes CASSGGFNQPQHF. Full variable domain (remainder filled in from reference TRBV28 and TRBJ1-5): DVKVTQSSRYLVKRTGEKVFLECVQDMDHENMFWYRQDPGLGLRLIYFSYDVKMKEKGDIPEGYSVSREKKERFSLILESASTNQTSMYLCASSGGFNQPQHFGDGTRLSIL.

This clone occurred a few times. The rearrangement joins TRBV5-1 to TRBJ1-6; no clear D. The length of the CDR3 is 13 residues. The germline gives CDR1 SGHRS, CDR2 YFSETQ. V gave up 4 bases and J gave up 7 bases, with 9 bases separating them. As DNA, the CDR3 is TGCGCCAGCAGCCCTTCGGGGAATTCACCCCTCCACTTT. It codes for CASSPSGNSPLHF.

This clone was counted a few times. The chain links TRBV7-3 to TRBJ2-2; 10 bases are shared with TRBD1. The trim removed 1 base at V and 8 bases at J, leaving 7 bases unmatched. The CDR3 length is 16 residues. Germline CDR1 is SGHTA and CDR2 is FQGTGA. The CDR3 DNA follows: TGTGCCAGCAGCTTAATGGGACAGGGGTATTTGGGGGAGCTGTTTTTT. It translates to CASSLMGQGYLGELFF.

Points on this clone: Germline is not matched at one junction end, which may reflect a read error. Additional DNA sequences in this sample encode the identical CDR3. The chain employs TRBV4-2 and TRBJ1-6, with TRBD1 as a possible D gene (5 bases). Germline V gene data show CDR1 as LGHNA and CDR2 as YNFKEQ. The length of the CDR3 is 14 residues. The CDR3: CASSHRASNSPLHF. In DNA, the CDR3 is TGTGCCAGCAGCCACAGGGCCTCAAATTCCCCCCTCCACTTT.

The table lists this clone with a few counts. The chain employs TRBV6-6 and TRBJ2-7; TRBD1 matches 7 bases. Germline V gene data show CDR1 as MNHNY and CDR2 as SVGAGI (reference sequence). V dropped 11 bases and J dropped 1; count of bases not matched to a gene: 5. There are 12 residues in the CDR3. CDR3 loop: CAGGQSSYEQYF. In DNA, the CDR3 is TGTGCCGGGGGACAGAGTTCCTACGAGCAGTACTTC.

This clone was observed a few times. V is TRBV7-2 and J is TRBJ1-3; a possible D gene is TRBD1 (5 bases). With 6 bases removed from V and 8 bases from J, the gap between germline ends came to 8 bases. Looked up from germline, CDR1 is SGHTA and CDR2 is FQGNSA. CDR3 length: 11 amino acids. DNA of the CDR3: TGTGCCAGCAGTTCGGGGGACACCATATATTTT. It specifies CASSSGDTIYF.

In its sample, this clone was seen once. In nucleotides, the CDR3 is TGTGCCAGCAGCTTACCGGGGGAAAGCACAGATACGCAGTATTTT. It codes for CASSLPGESTDTQYF. J is TRBJ2-3 and V is TRBV7-2; a possible D gene is TRBD2 (6 bases). The CDR3 spans 15 residues. The V end lost 2 bases, the J end lost 0 bases, and 9 bases lay between the germline ends. Per germline, CDR1 SGHTA and CDR2 FQGNSA.

Notes on this clone: One end of the junction is discordant with germline, which a read error may explain. The V and J genes are TRBV6-1 and TRBJ1-3, with 7 bases matching TRBD1. This CDR3 is 15 amino acids long. In germline, CDR1 is MNHNS, CDR2 SASEGT. CDR3 nucleotides: TGTGCCAGCAGGGAAGACAGGGTGGCTGGAAACACCATATATTTT. Translation gives CASREDRVAGNTIYF.

The chain has TRBV6-5 and TRBJ2-3; 7 nucleotides align to TRBD2. Germline values: CDR1 MNHEY, CDR2 SVGAGI. CDR3 size: 15 residues. V gave up 2 bases and J gave up 5 bases; unmatched junction bases: 7. The CDR3 here is CASSYQRAGRDTQYF. CDR3 DNA sequence: TGTGCCAGCAGTTACCAGCGAGCGGGGAGAGATACGCAGTATTTT.

In its sample, this clone was seen a few times. The chain links TRBV6-1 to TRBJ1-2; D possibly corresponds to TRBD1 (5 bases). V gave up 2 bases and J gave up 4 bases, with 14 bases separating them. The CDR3 sequence is 15 residues long. Looked up from germline, CDR1 is MNHNS and CDR2 is SASEGT. The CDR3 here is CASSEQRQSAYGYTF. The CDR3 region has the DNA TGTGCCAGCAGTGAACAGAGACAGAGCGCCTATGGCTACACCTTC.

The chain links TRBV5-4 to TRBJ1-3; 7 bases line up with TRBD1. Germline CDR1 SGHNT, CDR2 YYREEE (reference sequence). J was trimmed by 4 bases and V by 4 bases; bases with no gene match: 11. The CDR3 is 16 amino acids. The CDR3 loop is CASSTRQGLWGNTIYF. The CDR3 region has the DNA TGTGCCAGCAGCACCCGACAGGGATTGTGGGGAAACACCATATATTTT.

The gene calls are TRBV7-6 and TRBJ2-7, with 8 nucleotides matching TRBD1. V gave up 5 bases and J gave up 3 bases; unmatched junction bases: 9. The CDR3 is 15 residues long. Per the germline V gene, CDR1 is SGHVS and CDR2 is FNYEAQ. The CDR3 DNA is TGTGCCAGCAGCGTAGGGACAGGTGGTCTCTACGAGCAGTACTTC. Protein: CASSVGTGGLYEQYF.

This clone has just a few counts. The genes are TRBV19 and TRBJ1-6; D is possibly TRBD1 (6 bases). The V gene lost 6 bases and the J gene lost 8 bases, with 14 bases spanning the gap. This CDR3 is built from 14 residues. From germline, CDR1 is LNHDA and CDR2 SQIVND (reference sequence). The DNA for the CDR3 is TGTGCCAGTAGACACCGGGAGGGGGATTCACCCCTCCACTTT. Translating gives CASRHREGDSPLHF.

The J gene is TRBJ2-3, the V gene TRBV5-1; 11 nucleotides match TRBD2. Per germline, CDR1 SGHRS and CDR2 YFSETQ. V dropped 0 bases and J dropped 6; count of bases not matched to a gene: 3. This CDR3 is 15 amino acids long. CDR3 nucleotide sequence: TGCGCCAGCAGCTTGGCTAGCGGGGGGCACGATACGCAGTATTTT. This sequence encodes CASSLASGGHDTQYF.

DNA for the CDR3: TGTGCCAGCAGCTTCATGCACGAGCAGTACTTC. Amino acid sequence: CASSFMHEQYF. This sequence joins TRBV5-8 and TRBJ2-5; no clear D. The J call may be incorrect, as the DNA end agrees better with TRBJ2-7. The CDR3 is made up of 11 amino acids. The V gene's germline CDR1 is SGHTS and CDR2 YDEGEE.

V is TRBV28 and J is TRBJ1-2, with D possibly TRBD1 on 6 matching bases. The CDR3 is 12 residues long. Germline V gene data show CDR1 as MDHEN and CDR2 as SYDVKM. V was shortened by 5 bases and J by 4 bases, with 8 bases between the two germline ends. The CDR3 spells CASSTGIYGYTF. The CDR3 region has the DNA TGTGCCAGCAGTACAGGGATCTATGGCTACACCTTC.